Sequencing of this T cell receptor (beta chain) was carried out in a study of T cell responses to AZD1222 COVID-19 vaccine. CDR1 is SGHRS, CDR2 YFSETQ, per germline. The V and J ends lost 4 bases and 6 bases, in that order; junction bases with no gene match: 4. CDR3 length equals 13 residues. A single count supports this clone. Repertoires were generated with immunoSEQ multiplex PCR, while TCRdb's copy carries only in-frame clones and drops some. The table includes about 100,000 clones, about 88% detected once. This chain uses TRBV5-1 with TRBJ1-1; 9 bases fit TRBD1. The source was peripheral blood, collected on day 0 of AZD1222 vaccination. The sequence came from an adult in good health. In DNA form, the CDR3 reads TGCGCCAGCAGCCCGAGGACAGGGGCTGAAGCTTTCTTT. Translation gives CASSPRTGAEAFF. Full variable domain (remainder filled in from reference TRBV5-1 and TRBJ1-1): KAGVTQTPRYLIKTRGQQVTLSCSPISGHRSVSWYQQTPGQGLQFLFEYFSETQRNKGNFPGRFSGRQFSNSRSEMNVSTLELGDSALYLCASSPRTGAEAFFGQGTRLTVV.